This section outlines one T cell receptor beta chain sequence together with its context. Original data processing: Nucleated cell number was recorded as an estimate derived from reference gene primer amplification. Some clones are missing from TCRdb's copy, which holds only in-frame ones; the method was immunoSEQ multiplex PCR. The DNA was the basis for D and trimming; V, J and clone size are from that table. The table has under 200,000 clones, over 80% seen once; the top ten hold about 6%. The record originates from a study of blood T cell repertoires in COVID-19. Across the whole study: Whether acute or convalescent, the COVID-19 samples came from the United States, Italy and Spain. Sources were T cells, B-cell-depleted T cells, or PBMCs; the material itself was cDNA or gDNA.

This CDR3 has 14 residues. The germline V and J ends were trimmed by 8 bases and 1 base, with 12 bases remaining between them. Germline CDR1 MDHEN, CDR2 SYDVKM. The clonotype comes from a woman in her thirties or forties with acute or convalescent COVID-19. Sequencing was done on a sample of peripheral blood. The chain links TRBV28 to TRBJ1-5; weak D call: TRBD1 (6 bases). The CDR3 sequence is CASHTGYSNQPQHF. The CDR3 DNA is TGTGCCAGCCACACAGGGTACAGCAATCAGCCCCAGCATTTT.